This T cell receptor (beta chain) stems from a study of T cell responses to AZD1222 COVID-19 vaccine. Study details: Whether given at about 4 or about 12 weeks, second doses were pooled. General observations from the study: No repertoire was sampled before or during the peak T cell response, only after it. Donors in the cohort were predominantly white British and more often female, and clonal diversity was possibly underestimated.

The method was immunoSEQ multiplex PCR; TCRdb's version includes in-frame clones alone and lacks a portion of them. Of some 180,000 clones listed, roughly 89% are singletons. A word on this clone: Its antigen is still unknown.

Trimming left V 8 bases short and J 5 bases short, with 7 bases between. This CDR3 has 12 residues. CDR1 is LGHDT and CDR2 is YNNKEL in the germline V gene (reference sequence). This TCR derives from an adult in good health. The rearrangement links TRBV3-1 (or the pseudogene TRBV3-2) to TRBJ1-6, with unresolved D. Here the sequenced sample was peripheral blood, taken on day 0 of AZD1222 vaccination. DNA of the CDR3: TGTGCCAGCCGTCGTAATAATTCACCCCTCCACTTT. This translates into CASRRNNSPLHF.